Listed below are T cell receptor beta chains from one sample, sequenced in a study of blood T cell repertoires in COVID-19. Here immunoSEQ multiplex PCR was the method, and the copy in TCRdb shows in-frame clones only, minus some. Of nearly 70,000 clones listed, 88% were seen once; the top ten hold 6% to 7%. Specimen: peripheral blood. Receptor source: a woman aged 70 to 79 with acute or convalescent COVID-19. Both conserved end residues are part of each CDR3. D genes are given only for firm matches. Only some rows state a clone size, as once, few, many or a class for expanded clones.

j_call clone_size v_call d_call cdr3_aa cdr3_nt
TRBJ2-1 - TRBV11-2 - CASSLARLSYNEQFF TGTGCCAGCAGCTTAGCGAGACTCTCCTACAATGAGCAGTTCTTC
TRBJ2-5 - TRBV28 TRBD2 CASTLSGSGYETQYF TGTGCCAGCACCCTTAGCGGGTCCGGGTATGAGACCCAGTACTTC
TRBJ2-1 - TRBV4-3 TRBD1 CASSQEQGAYNEQFF TGCGCCAGCAGCCAAGAGCAGGGGGCCTACAATGAGCAGTTCTTC
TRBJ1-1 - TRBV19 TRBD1 CASIDRGRSTEAFF TGTGCCAGTATAGACAGGGGGCGCAGTACTGAAGCTTTCTTT
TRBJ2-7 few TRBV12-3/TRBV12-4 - CASSYSSSYEQYF TGTGCCAGCAGTTACAGCAGCTCCTACGAGCAGTACTTC
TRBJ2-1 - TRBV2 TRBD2 CASSEPSRAGRSGREYEQFF TGTGCCAGCAGTGAACCCTCCCGGGCCGGACGGAGCGGGAGGGAGTATGAGCAGTTCTTC
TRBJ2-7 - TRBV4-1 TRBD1 CASSQGQGTPYEQYF TGCGCCAGCAGCCAAGGACAGGGGACCCCCTACGAGCAGTACTTC
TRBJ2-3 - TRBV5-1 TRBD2 CASSLVASGGGTDTQYF TGCGCCAGCAGCTTGGTGGCTAGCGGGGGGGGCACAGATACGCAGTATTTT
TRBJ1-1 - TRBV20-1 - CSASSLNTEAFF TGCAGTGCTAGTAGCCTAAACACTGAAGCTTTCTTT
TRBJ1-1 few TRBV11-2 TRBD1 CASSWDRGSEAFF TGTGCCAGCAGCTGGGACAGGGGCTCTGAAGCTTTCTTT
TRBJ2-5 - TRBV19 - CASSAQGKETQYF TGTGCCAGTAGTGCTCAGGGTAAAGAGACCCAGTACTTC
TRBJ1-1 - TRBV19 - CASKPTGRNTEAFF TGTGCCAGTAAACCGACAGGTCGGAACACTGAAGCTTTCTTT
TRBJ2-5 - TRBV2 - CASSVHTQETQYF TGTGCCAGCAGTGTACACACCCAAGAGACCCAGTACTTC
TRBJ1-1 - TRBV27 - CASTPWGGNTEAFF TGTGCCAGCACCCCATGGGGAGGGAACACTGAAGCTTTCTTT
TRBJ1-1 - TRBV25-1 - CASKLTGSMNTEAFF TGTGCCAGCAAACTCACAGGTTCAATGAACACTGAAGCTTTCTTT
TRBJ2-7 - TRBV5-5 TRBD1 CASSLARGLLYEQYF TGTGCCAGCAGCTTGGCCAGGGGGCTCCTTTACGAGCAGTACTTC
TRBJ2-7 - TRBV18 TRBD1 CASSRSGTGGEGYEQYF TGTGCCAGCTCAAGGTCCGGGACAGGGGGCGAAGGATACGAGCAGTACTTC
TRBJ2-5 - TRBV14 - CASSQEWRGKQETQYF TGTGCCAGCAGCCAAGAGTGGCGGGGTAAACAAGAGACCCAGTACTTC
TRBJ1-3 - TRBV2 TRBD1 CASSDRQGPSGNTIYF TGTGCCAGCAGTGACCGACAGGGCCCCTCTGGAAACACCATATATTTT
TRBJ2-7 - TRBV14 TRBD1 CASSQSPGQGPYEQYF TGTGCCAGCAGCCAATCTCCTGGACAGGGGCCCTACGAGCAGTACTTC
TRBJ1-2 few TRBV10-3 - CAISESGPAEGYTF TGTGCCATCAGTGAGTCGGGGCCTGCCGAGGGCTACACCTTC
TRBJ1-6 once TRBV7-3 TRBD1 CASSVRTGPNSPLHF TGTGCCAGCAGCGTCCGGACAGGGCCTAATTCACCCCTCCACTTT
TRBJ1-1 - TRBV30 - CACRGGYMNTEAFF TGTGCCTGTCGCGGGGGCTATATGAACACTGAAGCTTTCTTT
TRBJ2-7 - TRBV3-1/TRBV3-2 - CASSPQGGEQYF TGTGCCAGCAGCCCGCAGGGGGGCGAGCAGTACTTC
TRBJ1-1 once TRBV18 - CASTPRVDPDTEAFF TGTGCCAGCACGCCCAGGGTAGATCCTGACACTGAAGCTTTCTTT
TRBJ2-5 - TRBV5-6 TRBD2 CASSLSQGLAETQYF TGTGCCAGCAGCTTAAGTCAGGGACTAGCAGAGACCCAGTACTTC
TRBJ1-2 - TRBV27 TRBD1 CASSHHGTGYGYTF TGTGCCAGCAGCCACCACGGGACAGGGTACGGCTACACCTTC
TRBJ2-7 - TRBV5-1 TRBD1 CASRSGTDPYEQYF TGCGCCAGCAGATCCGGGACAGACCCCTACGAGCAGTACTTC
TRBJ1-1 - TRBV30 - CAWTVSQDTEAFF TGTGCCTGGACCGTTTCACAGGACACTGAAGCTTTCTTT
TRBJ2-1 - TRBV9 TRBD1 CASSAQTGVGNEQFF TGTGCCAGCAGCGCACAAACAGGGGTGGGCAATGAGCAGTTCTTC
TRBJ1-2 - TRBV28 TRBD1 CASRETGGADGYTF TGTGCCAGCAGGGAGACAGGGGGCGCTGATGGCTACACCTTC
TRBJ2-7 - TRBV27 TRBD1 CASSLLGTATYEQYF TGTGCCAGCAGTTTACTAGGGACAGCGACCTACGAGCAGTACTTC
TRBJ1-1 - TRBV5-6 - CASSPRARGVAFF TGTGCCAGCAGCCCTCGGGCCCGCGGGGTGGCTTTCTTT
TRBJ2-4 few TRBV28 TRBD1 CASSKSDRANIQYF TGTGCCAGCAGTAAATCGGACAGGGCGAACATTCAGTACTTC
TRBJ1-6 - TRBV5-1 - CASSLAVSGLDSPLHF TGCGCCAGCAGCTTGGCAGTTTCAGGGTTAGATTCACCCCTCCACTTT
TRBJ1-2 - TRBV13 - CASSLTRGAGYGYTF TGTGCCAGCAGCTTAACCCGGGGGGCCGGCTATGGCTACACCTTC
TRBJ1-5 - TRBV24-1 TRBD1 CATGQGENQPQHF TGTGCCACCGGACAGGGAGAAAATCAGCCCCAGCATTTT
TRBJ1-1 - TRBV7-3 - CASLTEAFF TGTGCCAGCCTCACTGAAGCTTTCTTT
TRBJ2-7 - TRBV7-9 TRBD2 CASSLEGIGGGVEQYF TGTGCCAGCAGCCTCGAAGGGATTGGTGGGGGGGTCGAGCAGTACTTC
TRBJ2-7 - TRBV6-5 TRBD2 CASRERGPYEQYF TGTGCCAGTAGAGAGCGGGGGCCCTACGAGCAGTACTTC
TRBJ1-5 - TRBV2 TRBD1 CASSEWGTVNQPQHF TGTGCCAGCAGTGAATGGGGGACAGTCAATCAGCCCCAGCATTTT
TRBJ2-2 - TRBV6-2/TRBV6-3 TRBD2 CASSYGASGNTGELFF TGTGCCAGCAGTTACGGCGCTAGCGGAAACACCGGGGAGCTGTTTTTT
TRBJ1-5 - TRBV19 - CASSFGHINQPQHF TGTGCCAGTAGTTTCGGACACATCAATCAGCCCCAGCATTTT
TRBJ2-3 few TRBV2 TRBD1 CASTFGTGITDTQYF TGTGCCAGCACCTTCGGGACAGGGATCACAGATACGCAGTATTTT
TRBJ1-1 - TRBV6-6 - CASSYPARLQNTEAFF TGTGCCAGCAGTTACCCGGCAAGACTTCAGAACACTGAAGCTTTCTTT
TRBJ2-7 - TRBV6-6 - CASKLMDEQYF TGTGCCAGCAAGCTAATGGACGAGCAGTACTTC
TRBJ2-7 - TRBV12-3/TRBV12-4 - CASSLMEREQYF TGTGCCAGCAGTTTAATGGAGCGCGAGCAGTACTTC
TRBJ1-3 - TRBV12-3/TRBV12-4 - CASSRRNTIYF TGTGCCAGCAGCCGTCGAAACACCATATATTTT
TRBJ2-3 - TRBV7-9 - CASSARLTDTQYF TGTGCCAGCAGCGCCAGACTCACAGATACGCAGTATTTT
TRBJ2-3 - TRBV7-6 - CASSLFVQGNTDTQYF TGTGCCAGCAGCTTGTTTGTACAGGGAAACACAGATACGCAGTATTTT
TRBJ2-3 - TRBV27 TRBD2 CASSLLGYGGDSTDTQYF TGTGCCAGCAGTTTATTAGGATATGGGGGGGATAGCACAGATACGCAGTATTTT
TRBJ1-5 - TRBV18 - CASSPGGGQPQHF TGTGCCAGCTCACCGGGGGGAGGTCAGCCCCAGCATTTT
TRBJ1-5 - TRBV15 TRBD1 CATSSRGRQGASSNQPQHF TGTGCCACCAGCTCCCGAGGGAGACAGGGTGCTTCTAGCAATCAGCCCCAGCATTTT
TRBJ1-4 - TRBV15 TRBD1 CATSRNRGSNEKLFF TGTGCCACCAGCAGGAACAGGGGATCTAATGAAAAACTGTTTTTT